Listed below are T cell receptor beta chains from one sample, sequenced in a study of blood T cells in healthy people across ages. TCRdb reprocessed the 5' RACE reads via MiXCR and lists one record per CDR3 protein. The sample has around 670,000 distinct CDR3 sequences; under 30% are singletons. The sequenced sample was blood. Receptors were obtained from a woman aged 80 or older in good health. CDR3s include the opening cysteine and the closing phenylalanine or tryptophan. D genes are given only for firm matches. Size is omitted from some rows. Given values are once, few, many or a class for expanded clones.

>14|-|-|TRBJ1-1|TRBV5-1
CASSSATPERGAFF
TGCGCCAGCAGCTCGGCAACACCTGAACGGGGAGCTTTCTTT
>17|-|-|TRBJ1-5|TRBV7-9
CASSLGAAWDSNQPQHF
TGTGCCAGCAGCTTAGGGGCGGCCTGGGATAGCAATCAGCCCCAGCATTTT
>12|many|TRBD1|TRBJ1-1|TRBV20-1
CSANRGSTEAFF
TGCAGTGCCAACAGGGGGAGCACTGAAGCTTTCTTT
>16|many|TRBD1|TRBJ2-1|TRBV4-1
CASSQRGQGRQYEQFF
TGCGCCAGCAGCCAACGAGGACAGGGCCGACAATATGAGCAGTTCTTC
>12|many|-|TRBJ2-7|TRBV19
CASSTGPYEQYF
TGTGCCAGCTCGACAGGACCCTACGAGCAGTACTTC
>14|many|-|TRBJ2-1|TRBV7-2
CASSLGWGAGEQFF
TGTGCCAGCAGCTTAGGCTGGGGGGCAGGGGAGCAGTTCTTC
>17|many|TRBD2|TRBJ2-5|TRBV4-2
CASSQELAGGPGETQYF
TGTGCCAGCAGCCAAGAACTAGCGGGGGGGCCGGGAGAGACCCAGTACTTC
>15|-|TRBD1|TRBJ2-7|TRBV13
CASSATGPSSYEKYF
TGTGCCAGCAGCGCGACAGGGCCCAGCTCCTACGAGAAGTACTTC
>16|-|TRBD1|TRBJ2-7|TRBV7-9
CASSPHRGKSSYEQYF
TGTGCCAGCAGCCCCCACAGGGGTAAAAGCTCCTACGAGCAGTACTTC
>15|-|TRBD1|TRBJ2-5|TRBV10-3
CAHSDRDRGGGEQYF
TGTGCCCATTCCGACAGGGACAGGGGAGGGGGTGAGCAGTACTTC
>16|many|TRBD1|TRBJ2-3|TRBV5-1
CASSLARRQGRDTQYF
TGCGCCAGCAGCTTGGCCAGGAGACAGGGGAGAGATACGCAGTATTTT
>16|-|-|TRBJ1-5|TRBV21-1
CASSKPPGQPNQPQHF
TGTGCCAGCAGCAAACCCCCGGGGCAGCCCAATCAGCCCCAGCATTTT
>13|-|TRBD1|TRBJ2-2|TRBV29-1
CSGTGSNTGERFF
TGCAGCGGGACAGGGTCGAACACCGGGGAGCGGTTTTTT
>13|few|-|TRBJ2-1|TRBV3-1
CASSSRTPETQFF
TGTGCCAGCAGCTCCAGGACCCCAGAGACCCAGTTCTTC
>17|-|-|TRBJ2-7|TRBV11-2
CASGLEGAGSSYNEQYF
TGTGCCAGCGGCTTAGAAGGGGCAGGGAGCTCCTACAATGAGCAGTACTTC
>14|-|-|TRBJ2-7|TRBV6-2/TRBV6-3
CASSSTGSTYEQYF
TGTGCCAGCAGTTCCACAGGGTCAACTTACGAGCAGTACTTC
>13|many|-|TRBJ2-3|TRBV20-1
CSARPHVTDTQYF
TGCAGTGCTAGACCGCACGTCACAGATACGCAGTATTTT
>15|many|TRBD2|TRBJ2-3|TRBV5-1
CASSRGGYTVDTQYF
TGCGCCAGCAGCCGCGGGGGGTATACGGTGGATACGCAGTATTTT
>12|few|-|TRBJ1-5|TRBV7-9
CASRGEAETQHF
TGTGCCAGCAGGGGGGAAGCCGAGACCCAGCATTTT
>15|many|-|TRBJ1-2|TRBV21-1
CASSKGRRLNYGYTF
TGTGCCAGCAGCAAAGGGAGGCGACTTAACTATGGCTACACCTTC
>15|few|TRBD1|TRBJ2-7|TRBV5-1
CASSLQGIGNNEQYF
TGCGCCAGCAGCTTACAGGGGATAGGGAACAATGAGCAGTACTTC
>13|few|-|TRBJ2-5|TRBV10-3
CAIRMPEKNEQYF
TGTGCCATCAGGATGCCGGAAAAAAATGAGCAGTACTTC
>15|many|-|TRBJ1-1|TRBV7-2
CASSLVGARNTEAFF
TGTGCCAGCAGCTTAGTAGGAGCCCGGAACACTGAAGCTTTCTTT
>15|-|TRBD1|TRBJ2-2|TRBV12-3/TRBV12-4
CASSTRGLNTGELFF
TGTGCCAGCAGTACAAGGGGGCTGAACACCGGGGAGCTGTTTTTT
>16|few|TRBD1|TRBJ1-6|TRBV30
CAWSVRLGGENSPLHF
TGTGCCTGGAGTGTACGCTTAGGGGGCGAGAATTCACCCCTCCACTTT
>14|-|-|TRBJ2-3|TRBV12-3/TRBV12-4
CASSFTLLPDTQYF
TGTGCCAGCAGTTTTACACTCCTACCAGATACGCAGTATTTT
>16|-|TRBD2|TRBJ2-3|TRBV4-3
CASSQGLAGVADTQYF
TGCGCCAGCAGCCAGGGACTAGCGGGGGTGGCAGATACGCAGTATTTT
>12|-|-|TRBJ2-3|TRBV5-1
CASSFEGDTQYF
TGCGCCAGCAGCTTCGAGGGGGATACGCAGTATTTT
>14|many|-|TRBJ1-2|TRBV2
CASSVSQGGYGYTF
TGTGCCAGCAGTGTAAGCCAGGGAGGCTATGGCTACACCTTC
>14|many|TRBD1|TRBJ2-1|TRBV24-1
CATRGDRPGDEQFF
TGTGCCACCAGGGGGGACAGGCCCGGGGATGAGCAGTTCTTC
>15|few|-|TRBJ1-1|TRBV5-1
CASSPVRGQVTEAFF
TGCGCCAGCAGCCCGGTGCGGGGGCAAGTCACTGAAGCTTTCTTT
>15|many|-|TRBJ1-6|TRBV12-3/TRBV12-4
CASSTASLLNSPLHF
TGTGCCAGCAGCACGGCGAGTCTCTTGAATTCACCCCTCCACTTT
>14|many|-|TRBJ2-5|TRBV7-9
CASSHDTMRETQYF
TGTGCCAGCAGCCACGACACGATGAGGGAGACCCAGTACTTC
>15|many|-|TRBJ2-1|TRBV5-6
CASSFRTASYNEQFF
TGTGCCAGCAGCTTTAGGACAGCCTCCTACAATGAGCAGTTCTTC
>20|many|TRBD2|TRBJ2-1|TRBV6-1
CASSEGLAENPTRIYNEQFF
TGTGCCAGCAGTGAAGGACTAGCGGAGAACCCAACGAGAATTTACAATGAGCAGTTCTTC
>15|many|-|TRBJ2-5|TRBV3-1
CASSQGRRRGETQYF
TGTGCCAGCAGCCAAGGGCGTAGGCGGGGAGAGACCCAGTACTTC
>16|-|-|TRBJ2-7|TRBV20-1
CSARLPPGPAYNEQYF
TGCAGTGCTAGATTACCTCCGGGACCGGCCTACAATGAGCAGTACTTC
>13|many|-|TRBJ2-1|TRBV15
CATSGISYNEQFF
TGTGCCACCAGCGGGATTTCCTACAATGAGCAGTTCTTC
>16|few|TRBD2|TRBJ2-3|TRBV9
CASSGTSGGTTDTQYF
TGTGCCAGCAGCGGCACGAGCGGGGGAACCACAGATACGCAGTATTTT
>15|many|-|TRBJ2-1|TRBV9
CASSPLQSGVNEQFF
TGTGCCAGCAGCCCCCTCCAGTCGGGGGTCAATGAGCAGTTCTTC
>15|-|TRBD1|TRBJ1-1|TRBV6-2/TRBV6-3
CASRNRGFQYAEAFF
TGTGCCAGCAGAAACAGGGGCTTCCAGTACGCTGAAGCTTTCTTT
>19|many|-|TRBJ2-4|TRBV6-2/TRBV6-3
CASSYPGTSQVLAKNIQYF
TGTGCCAGCAGTTACCCTGGGACATCGCAAGTTCTAGCCAAAAACATTCAGTACTTC
>15|many|-|TRBJ2-1|TRBV12-3/TRBV12-4
CASSLSGDSYNEQFF
TGTGCCAGCAGTTTATCGGGGGATTCCTACAATGAGCAGTTCTTC
>15|many|TRBD2|TRBJ2-1|TRBV5-6
CASSLGSGEVNEQFF
TGTGCCAGCAGCTTGGGTAGCGGGGAGGTCAATGAGCAGTTCTTC